This TCR beta chain is drawn from a study of T cell responses to AZD1222 COVID-19 vaccine. Points from the study as a whole: Among vaccine-associated CD4 TCRs, coverage spanned spike, with dominance at 160-218 and 743-854.

Germline V gene data show CDR1 as LGHDT and CDR2 as YNNKEL (reference sequence). The CDR3 runs 11 residues. TCRdb's copy holds only in-frame clones and misses some; the assay was immunoSEQ multiplex PCR. The sample has more than 90,000 clones; around 83% are singletons. Note on this clone: Its antigen is still unknown. Germline and junction disagree at one end, which may indicate a read error.

The sequenced sample was peripheral blood, obtained 28 days after the second AZD1222 dose. This chain uses TRBV3-1 (or the pseudogene TRBV3-2) with TRBJ1-2; 7 bases are shared with TRBD1. The receptor was derived from an adult who received the AZD1222 COVID-19 vaccine. The CDR3 sequence: CASSQSTGPIF. In nucleotides, the CDR3 is TGTGCCAGCAGCCAATCGACAGGGCCAATCTTC.